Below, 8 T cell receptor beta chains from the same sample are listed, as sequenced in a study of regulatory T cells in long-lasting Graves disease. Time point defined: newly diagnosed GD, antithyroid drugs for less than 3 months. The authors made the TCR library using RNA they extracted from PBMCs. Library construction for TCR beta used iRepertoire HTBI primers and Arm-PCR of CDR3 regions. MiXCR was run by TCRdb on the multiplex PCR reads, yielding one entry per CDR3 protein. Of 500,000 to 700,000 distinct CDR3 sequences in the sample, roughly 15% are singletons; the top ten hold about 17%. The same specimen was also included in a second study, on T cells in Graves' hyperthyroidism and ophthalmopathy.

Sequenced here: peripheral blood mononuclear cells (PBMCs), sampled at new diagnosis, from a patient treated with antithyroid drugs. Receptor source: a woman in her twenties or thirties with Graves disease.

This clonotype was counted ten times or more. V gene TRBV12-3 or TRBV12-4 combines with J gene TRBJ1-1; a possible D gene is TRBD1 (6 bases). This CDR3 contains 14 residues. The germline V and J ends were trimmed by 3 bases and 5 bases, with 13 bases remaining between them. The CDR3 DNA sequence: TGTGCCAGCAGTTTCGGGGACATAGTGACTGAAGCTTTCTTT. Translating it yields CASSFGDIVTEAFF.

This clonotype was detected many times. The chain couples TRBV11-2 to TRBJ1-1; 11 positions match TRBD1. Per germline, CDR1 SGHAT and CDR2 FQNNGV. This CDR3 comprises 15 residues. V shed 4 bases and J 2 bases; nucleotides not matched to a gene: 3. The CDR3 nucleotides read TGTGCCAGCAGCTCCGGGACAGGGGGTAACACTGAAGCTTTCTTT. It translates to CASSSGTGGNTEAFF.

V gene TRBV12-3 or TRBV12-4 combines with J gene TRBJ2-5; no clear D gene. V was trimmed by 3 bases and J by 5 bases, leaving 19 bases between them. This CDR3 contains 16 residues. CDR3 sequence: CASSFYVRRKLETQYF. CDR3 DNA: TGTGCCAGCAGTTTTTACGTACGGAGAAAGTTGGAGACCCAGTACTTC.

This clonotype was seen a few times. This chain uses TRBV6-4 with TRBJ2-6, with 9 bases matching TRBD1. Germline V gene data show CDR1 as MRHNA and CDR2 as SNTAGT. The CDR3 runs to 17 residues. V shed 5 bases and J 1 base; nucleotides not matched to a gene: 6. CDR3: CASSRAGTGSGANVLTF. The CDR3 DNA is TGTGCCAGCAGTCGCGCCGGGACAGGGTCTGGGGCCAACGTCCTGACTTTC.

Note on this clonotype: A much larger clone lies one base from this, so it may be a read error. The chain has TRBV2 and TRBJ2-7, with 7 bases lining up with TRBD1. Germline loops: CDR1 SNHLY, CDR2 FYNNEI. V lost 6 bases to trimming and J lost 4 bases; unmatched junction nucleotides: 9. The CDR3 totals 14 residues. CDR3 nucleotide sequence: TGTGCCAGCAGGCCCGAACCGGGACAGTACGAGCAGTACTTC. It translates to CASRPEPGQYEQYF.

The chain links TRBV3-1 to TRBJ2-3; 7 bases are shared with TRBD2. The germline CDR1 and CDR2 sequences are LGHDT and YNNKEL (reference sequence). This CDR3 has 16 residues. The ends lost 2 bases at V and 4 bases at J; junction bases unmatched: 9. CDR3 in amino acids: CASSQREGEWSDTQYF. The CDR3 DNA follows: TGTGCCAGCAGCCAAAGGGAGGGAGAATGGTCAGATACGCAGTATTTT.

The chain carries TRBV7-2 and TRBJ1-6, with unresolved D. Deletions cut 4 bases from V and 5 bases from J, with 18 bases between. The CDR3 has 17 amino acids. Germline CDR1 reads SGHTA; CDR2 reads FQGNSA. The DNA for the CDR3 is TGTGCCAGCAGCTCCCGGGTCCGGAGGGCCCATAATTCACCCCTCCACTTT. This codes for CASSSRVRRAHNSPLHF.

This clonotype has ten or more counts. CDR3 in DNA: TGTGCCATATTACCTACCCCTCCCCGCCAAGAGACCCAGTACTTC. It is translated as CAILPTPPRQETQYF. The chain employs TRBV28 and TRBJ2-5, with D unclear. With 10 bases removed from V and 1 base from J, the gap between germline ends came to 19 bases. Germline V gene data show CDR1 as MDHEN and CDR2 as SYDVKM. This CDR3 is built from 15 residues. The whole variable domain, remainder taken from reference TRBV28 and TRBJ2-5, is DVKVTQSSRYLVKRTGEKVFLECVQDMDHENMFWYRQDPGLGLRLIYFSYDVKMKEKGDIPEGYSVSREKKERFSLILESASTNQTSMYLCAILPTPPRQETQYFGPGTRLLVL.